This T cell receptor (beta chain) was retrieved from a study of cytomegalovirus exposure and HLA in healthy donors. With respect to this clone: Antigen unknown. One junction end disagrees with the germline gene, perhaps due to a read error.

The germline CDR1 and CDR2 sequences are SNHLY and FYNNEI. This CDR3 has 17 residues. PCR employed 60 Vbeta and 13 Jbeta primers. Data came from immunoSEQ multiplex PCR; TCRdb stores just in-frame clones and leaves some out. Recorded for this sample: 63,000 or so clones. Findings of the study overall: Association of a missense DCLRE1C variant with TCR beta V- and J-gene trimming was reported in a later analysis. A later analysis by the authors found several of the most significant clusters apparently linked to common viral pathogens. Upon later analysis, TCR association rates were observed to vary by HLA locus, being highest for DRB1 and lowest for HLA-C. Analyzed later, most CMV-associated TCR beta chains appeared HLA-restricted.

This TCR was sampled from a boy between 10 and 17 years old in good health and CMV-seronegative. The sequenced sample was PBMCs. J is TRBJ1-4 and V is TRBV2; weak D call: TRBD1 (6 bases). The CDR3 bases are TGTGCCAGCATTGAACAGGGAAAAGGATTCGGTAATGAAAAACTGTTTTTT. Translating gives CASIEQGKGFGNEKLFF. The full variable domain, in which reference TRBV2 and TRBJ1-4 provide the parts outside the CDR3, is EPEVTQTPSHQVTQMGQEVILRCVPISNHLYFYWYRQILGQKVEFLVSFYNNEISEKSEIFDDQFSVERPDGSNFTLKIRSTKLEDSAMYFCASIEQGKGFGNEKLFFGSGTQLSVL.